This T cell receptor (beta chain) originates from a study of blood T cell repertoires in COVID-19. Study at large: Sample material is recorded as cDNA or gDNA derived from T cells, B-cell-depleted T cells, or PBMCs.

This CDR3 spans 14 amino acids. Trimming took off 6 bases at V and 4 bases at J, with 13 bases between the two ends. CDR1 MGHRA and CDR2 YSYEKL come from the germline V gene. Source study methods: Reference gene primer amplification yielded estimated nucleated cell counts. Produced via immunoSEQ multiplex PCR; TCRdb's table is partial and in-frame only. Clone size and the V and J calls come from that table; the DNA yielded D and trimming. This table holds approximately 110,000 clones, around 74% found once. The sample taken for sequencing was peripheral blood. The V gene is TRBV4-1, the J gene TRBJ1-5; D unresolved. This clonotype was sampled from a woman in her seventies with acute or convalescent COVID-19. CDR3 sequence reads: CASSLGVGNQPQHF. DNA for the CDR3: TGCGCCAGCAGTTTGGGTGTCGGGAATCAGCCCCAGCATTTT.